These 28 T cell receptor beta chains originate from one sample sequenced in a study of cytomegalovirus exposure and HLA in healthy donors. The PCR was carried out with 60 Vbeta primers and 13 Jbeta primers. Profiling relied on immunoSEQ multiplex PCR, and the TCRdb table lists in-frame clones only, not all of them. The table includes 200,000 to 300,000 clones, just under 85% detected once. Sequencing was performed on PBMCs. The receptors originated from a woman between 35 and 50 years old in good health and CMV-seropositive.

V usage is TRBV18 and J usage is TRBJ1-1; TRBD1 matches at 9 bases. V dropped 3 bases and J dropped 3; count of bases not matched to a gene: 8. Germline V CDR1 and CDR2: KGHSH, LQKENI. The CDR3 spans 16 residues. The CDR3 DNA reads TGTGCCAGCTCACCCATGGGGACAGGGCGCGACACTGAAGCTTTCTTT. Amino acids: CASSPMGTGRDTEAFF.

V usage is TRBV19 and J usage is TRBJ1-2, with TRBD1 as a possible D gene (5 bases). V was clipped by 4 bases and J by 5 bases, with 14 bases between them. The V gene's germline CDR1 is LNHDA and CDR2 SQIVND (reference sequence). The CDR3 extends over 14 amino acids. The CDR3 sequence: CASSNPDSMYGYTF. The CDR3, as DNA: TGTGCCAGTAGTAACCCCGACAGTATGTATGGCTACACCTTC. Looking up the rest from reference TRBV19 and TRBJ1-2 gives the full variable domain: DGGITQSPKYLFRKEGQNVTLSCEQNLNHDAMYWYRQDPGQGLRLIYYSQIVNDFQKGDIAEGYSVSREKKESFPLTVTSAQKNPTAFYLCASSNPDSMYGYTFGSGTRLTVV.

The CDR3 here is CASSPGKRDTQYF. CDR3 nucleotides: TGCGCCAGCAGCCCAGGGAAGAGAGATACGCAGTATTTT. J is TRBJ2-3 and V is TRBV4-3, with D perhaps TRBD1 (5 bases). The ends were cut back, 4 bases at V and 5 bases at J, with 10 bases in the middle. CDR3 length: 13 amino acids. The V gene's germline CDR1 is LGHNA and CDR2 YSLEER.

This clone was recorded once. The V and J genes are TRBV12-5 and TRBJ2-1; unclear D gene. V shed 2 bases and J shed 8 bases, with 4 bases lying between them. The CDR3 totals 11 residues. The germline CDR1 and CDR2 sequences are LGHNT and FRNRAP. CDR3 in DNA: TGTGCTAGTGGTTTGCGGGATGAGCAGTTCTTC. This gives the protein CASGLRDEQFF.

The chain links TRBV28 to TRBJ2-7; D is possibly TRBD2 (6 bases). V was shortened by 5 bases and J by 7 bases, with 18 bases between the two germline ends. The CDR3 has 14 residues. Germline V gene lookup returns CDR1 MDHEN and CDR2 SYDVKM. The CDR3 loop reads CASSRVGGPTEQYF. The CDR3 coding sequence is TGTGCCAGCAGTCGAGTGGGGGGACCTACGGAGCAGTACTTC.

This chain joins TRBV6-5 and TRBJ2-1; tentative D call: TRBD2 (5 bases). Trimming took 3 bases from V and 3 from J, leaving 12 bases between them. Germline CDR1 reads MNHEY; CDR2 reads SVGAGI. The CDR3 is made up of 15 amino acids. The CDR3 sequence is CASSYGVGDYNEQFF. The CDR3 nucleotides are TGTGCCAGCAGTTATGGGGTGGGAGACTACAATGAGCAGTTCTTC.

The J gene is TRBJ1-5, the V gene TRBV7-8; a weak D match, TRBD1 (5 bases). V was trimmed by 1 base and J by 1 base, leaving 14 bases between them. CDR3 length equals 17 residues. The germline CDR1 and CDR2 sequences are SGHVS and FQNEAQ. The CDR3 reads CASSLVVGGGSNQPQHF. The CDR3 DNA sequence: TGTGCCAGCAGCTTAGTAGTCGGCGGGGGAAGCAATCAGCCCCAGCATTTT.

The genes are TRBV27 and TRBJ2-7; 8 bases align to TRBD1. This CDR3 comprises 15 residues. V gave up 3 bases and J gave up 3 bases; unmatched junction bases: 7. Germline CDR1 reads MNHEY; CDR2 reads SMNVEV (reference sequence). For the CDR3, the DNA is TGTGCCAGCAGTTTTTCCGGACAGGGACTCTACGAGCAGTACTTC. Encoded protein: CASSFSGQGLYEQYF.

The chain employs TRBV28 and TRBJ1-2; a weak D match, TRBD1 (6 bases). Trimming removed 3 bases at V and 5 bases at J, with 10 bases between. The germline V gene encodes CDR1 MDHEN and CDR2 SYDVKM. This CDR3 region has 13 residues. The CDR3 sequence is CASSLAGVYGYTF. In DNA form, the CDR3 reads TGTGCCAGCAGTTTGGCAGGGGTGTATGGCTACACCTTC.

The rearrangement uses TRBV13 and TRBJ1-3; the match to TRBD1 covers 10 bases. There are 16 residues in the CDR3. CDR1 is PRHDT, CDR2 FYEKMQ, per germline (reference sequence). The junction had 8 bases not matched to a gene; V was cut back by 5 bases and J by 4 bases. The DNA of the CDR3 is TGTGCCAGCAGCCAGGCCGGGACAGGGGTCGGAAACACCATATATTTT. This codes for CASSQAGTGVGNTIYF.

As DNA, the CDR3 is TGTGCCAGCAGTCACCAGGATCAGCCCCAGCATTTT. Translated, it gives CASSHQDQPQHF. The chain uses TRBV27 and TRBJ1-5, with unresolved D. The germline CDR1 and CDR2 sequences are MNHEY and SMNVEV (reference sequence). The CDR3 runs 12 residues. V was pared by 5 bases and J by 5 bases, with 7 bases between.

This clone was picked up one time. The genes are TRBV27 and TRBJ2-2; TRBD2 matches 11 bases. Germline V gene sequence: CDR1 MNHEY, CDR2 SMNVEV (reference sequence). Trimming removed 2 bases from V and 5 bases from J; junction bases left unmatched: 7. This CDR3 has 17 residues. For the CDR3, the DNA is TGTGCCAGCAGTTTAACTAGCGGGAGAATTGGTACCGGGGAGCTGTTTTTT. Translating it yields CASSLTSGRIGTGELFF.

J is TRBJ2-3 and V is TRBV7-8; D is perhaps TRBD1 (6 bases). V shed 1 base and J shed 2 bases, with 10 bases lying between them. Germline CDR1 reads SGHVS; CDR2 reads FQNEAQ. This CDR3 has 15 amino acids. The CDR3 reads CASSLEGGSTDTQYF. In nucleotides, the CDR3 is TGTGCCAGCAGCTTAGAAGGGGGTTCCACAGATACGCAGTATTTT. Combining the CDR3 with reference TRBV7-8 and TRBJ2-3 gives the whole variable domain GAGVSQSPRYKVAKRGQDVALRCDPISGHVSLFWYQQALGQGPEFLTYFQNEAQLDKSGLPSDRFFAERPEGSVSTLKIQRTQQEDSAVYLCASSLEGGSTDTQYFGPGTRLTVL.

This chain connects TRBV11-2 to TRBJ2-7; 9 bases match TRBD2. The CDR3 contains 16 residues. V lost 1 base, J lost 1 base, and 5 bases stayed unmatched. Looked up from germline, CDR1 is SGHAT and CDR2 is FQNNGV. The CDR3 DNA sequence: TGTGCCAGCAGCTTAGCACTCAGCGGGAGGTCCTACGAGCAGTACTTC. It codes for CASSLALSGRSYEQYF.

The V gene is TRBV4-1, the J gene TRBJ2-1; 8 bases agree with TRBD2. The V gene's germline CDR1 is MGHRA and CDR2 YSYEKL. CDR3 length equals 17 residues. V lost 2 bases and J lost 9; bases outside the gene matches: 15. Here the CDR3 DNA reads TGCGCCAGCAGCCAATTCCCGACTAGCGAGACAATTAGTGAGCAGTTCTTC. As protein: CASSQFPTSETISEQFF.

This clone turned up a few times. V usage is TRBV15 and J usage is TRBJ1-1; the D gene is possibly TRBD1 (5 bases). Germline V gives CDR1 LNHNV, CDR2 YYDKDF (reference sequence). V lost 3 bases to trimming and J lost 4 bases, with 15 bases between them. The CDR3 runs to 15 residues. In DNA, the CDR3 is TGTGCCACCAGCAGCCGAGTTGTCGGGGGCACTGAAGCTTTCTTT. Encoded protein: CATSSRVVGGTEAFF.

The chain combines TRBV5-6 with TRBJ2-7, with 7 bases lining up with TRBD1. Trimming took 4 bases from V and 0 from J; bases not matched to a gene: 7. CDR3 length: 15 residues. CDR1 SGHDT and CDR2 YYEEEE come from the germline V gene. The CDR3: CASSTGQVSSYEQYF. The CDR3 nucleotides are TGTGCCAGCAGCACTGGACAGGTTAGCTCCTACGAGCAGTACTTC.

The V gene is TRBV7-2, the J gene TRBJ2-3; 7 positions agree with TRBD2. This CDR3 spans 13 amino acids. The germline CDR1 and CDR2 sequences are SGHTA and FQGNSA. The trim removed 9 bases at V and 0 bases at J, leaving 3 bases unmatched. CDR3 residues: CASERESTDTQYF. The CDR3 DNA sequence: TGTGCCAGTGAGCGGGAAAGCACAGATACGCAGTATTTT.

This rearrangement joins TRBV13 to TRBJ2-5; D perhaps matches TRBD2 (6 bases). Germline V lookup: CDR1 PRHDT, CDR2 FYEKMQ (reference sequence). Trimming left V 2 bases short and J 11 bases short, with 12 bases between. The CDR3 runs to 12 residues. The CDR3 is CASSLTSREQYF. The CDR3 DNA follows: TGTGCCAGCAGCTTAACTAGTCGGGAGCAGTACTTC. The full variable domain, its missing parts supplied by reference TRBV13 and TRBJ2-5, is AAGVIQSPRHLIKEKRETATLKCYPIPRHDTVYWYQQGPGQDPQFLISFYEKMQSDKGSIPDRFSAQQFSDYHSELNMSSLELGDSALYFCASSLTSREQYFGPGTRLLVL.

CDR3 sequence: CASDRGDQPQHF. In nucleotides, the CDR3 is TGTGCCAGCGACAGGGGCGATCAGCCCCAGCATTTT. The chain uses TRBV2 and TRBJ1-5; 8 bases align to TRBD1. The germline V gene has CDR1 SNHLY and CDR2 FYNNEI. CDR3 length: 12 residues. The ends lost 8 bases at V and 5 bases at J; junction bases unmatched: 2.

This chain joins TRBV5-5 and TRBJ1-1; D is perhaps TRBD1 (6 bases). The ends were cut back, 0 bases at V and 10 bases at J, with 22 bases in the middle. The CDR3 extends over 16 amino acids. CDR1 is SGHKS, CDR2 YYEKEE, per germline (reference sequence). The CDR3 protein is CASSLDGEGNSGVAFF. The DNA of the CDR3 is TGTGCCAGCAGCTTGGATGGGGAGGGAAACTCAGGGGTAGCTTTCTTT.

This chain uses TRBV19 with TRBJ1-5; unclear D gene. Trimming left V 1 base short and J 1 base short, with 8 bases between. This CDR3 is built from 15 residues. In germline, CDR1 is LNHDA, CDR2 SQIVND (reference sequence). The CDR3 DNA reads TGTGCCAGTAGTATAGCCGTTATAAGCAATCAGCCCCAGCATTTT. As protein: CASSIAVISNQPQHF.

V usage is TRBV5-1 and J usage is TRBJ1-1; D unresolved. Germline loops: CDR1 SGHRS, CDR2 YFSETQ. This CDR3 is built from 14 residues. V gave up 5 bases and J gave up 4 bases, with 15 bases separating them. The chain's CDR3 is CASSPPETTTEAFF. The CDR3 DNA is TGCGCCAGCAGTCCCCCCGAGACTACCACTGAAGCTTTCTTT.

The gene calls are TRBV11-1 and TRBJ2-2; the match to TRBD2 covers 8 bases. V gave up 1 base and J gave up 5 bases; unmatched junction bases: 9. CDR3 length: 17 amino acids. CDR1 and CDR2 (germline): SGHAT, FQDESV (reference sequence). As DNA, the CDR3 is TGTGCCAGCAGCTTAGGACTAGCGCCCCTGGGGACCGGGGAGCTGTTTTTT. It specifies CASSLGLAPLGTGELFF.

The rearrangement links TRBV4-1 to TRBJ2-5; 7 bases agree with TRBD2. This CDR3 region has 15 residues. V lost 2 bases, J lost 5 bases, and 8 bases stayed unmatched. The germline CDR1 and CDR2 sequences are MGHRA and YSYEKL. CDR3 loop: CASSQSQRDWETQYF. The CDR3 bases are TGCGCCAGCAGCCAAAGCCAGCGGGATTGGGAGACCCAGTACTTC.

This clone was counted between two and nine times. V is TRBV19 and J is TRBJ2-1; 12 bases match TRBD2. J lost 4 bases, V lost 0 bases, and 7 bases had no gene match. The CDR3 loop spans 18 amino acids. Germline loops: CDR1 LNHDA, CDR2 SQIVND (reference sequence). The CDR3 reads CASSIDWASGRAYNEQFF. CDR3 coding DNA: TGTGCCAGTAGTATAGATTGGGCTAGCGGGAGGGCTTACAATGAGCAGTTCTTC.

This clone was picked up a small number of times. The chain recombines TRBV27 with TRBJ1-4; maybe TRBD1 (6 bases). The CDR3 runs to 14 residues. The germline CDR1 and CDR2 sequences are MNHEY and SMNVEV (reference sequence). Trimming left V 3 bases short and J 8 bases short, with 13 bases between. The CDR3 loop reads CASSLVQGGEKLFF. CDR3 bases: TGTGCCAGCAGTTTGGTACAGGGTGGGGAAAAACTGTTTTTT.

The chain carries TRBV5-5 and TRBJ2-5; 7 bases are a match to TRBD1. Germline loops: CDR1 SGHKS, CDR2 YYEKEE (reference sequence). This CDR3 comprises 17 residues. V was clipped by 3 bases and J by 4 bases; unmatched bases: 15. The CDR3 coding sequence is TGTGCCAGCAGCTCCGGACAGGATGGGGTTATAGGAGAGACCCAGTACTTC. Protein sequence: CASSSGQDGVIGETQYF.